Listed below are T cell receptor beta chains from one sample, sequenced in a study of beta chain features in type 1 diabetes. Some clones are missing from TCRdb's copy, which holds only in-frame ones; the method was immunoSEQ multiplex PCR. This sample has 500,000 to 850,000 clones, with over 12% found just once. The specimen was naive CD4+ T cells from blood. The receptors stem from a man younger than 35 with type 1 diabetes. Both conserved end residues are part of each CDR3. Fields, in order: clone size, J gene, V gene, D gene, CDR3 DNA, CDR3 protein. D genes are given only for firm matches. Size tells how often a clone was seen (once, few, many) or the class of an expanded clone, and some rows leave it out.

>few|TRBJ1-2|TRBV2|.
TGTGCCAGCAGTGTGAGGGGGGATTATGGCTACACCTTC
CASSVRGDYGYTF
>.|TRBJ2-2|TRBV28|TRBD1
TGTGCCACCTCCAGTTTCAACAGGGGGACCGGGGAGCTGTTTTTT
CATSSFNRGTGELFF
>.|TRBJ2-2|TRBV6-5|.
TGTGCCAGCAAACCTTACTCGGCCGGGGAGCTGTTTTTT
CASKPYSAGELFF
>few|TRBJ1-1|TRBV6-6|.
TGTGCCAGCAGAGACTTGAACACTGAAGCTTTCTTT
CASRDLNTEAFF
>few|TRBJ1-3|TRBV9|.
TGTGCCAGCAGCGAACAGTCCTCTGGAAACACCATATATTTT
CASSEQSSGNTIYF
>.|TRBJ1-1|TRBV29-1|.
TGCAGCGTTCGCCCCGGGGTACCACAGACTGAAGCTTTCTTT
CSVRPGVPQTEAFF
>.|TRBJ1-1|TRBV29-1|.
TGCAGCGTTGAAGGGAACACTGAAGCTTTCTTT
CSVEGNTEAFF
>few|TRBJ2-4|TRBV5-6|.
TGTGCCAGCAGCTTCGGGGTGTTACTAGACAAAAACATTCAGTACTTC
CASSFGVLLDKNIQYF
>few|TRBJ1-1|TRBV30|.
TGTGCCTGGAGCGCCTGGGGGGGAACTGAAGCTTTCTTT
CAWSAWGGTEAFF
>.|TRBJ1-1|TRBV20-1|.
TGCAGTGTAACAGGGAATCCTGAAGCTTTCTTT
CSVTGNPEAFF
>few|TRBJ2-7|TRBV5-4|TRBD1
TGTGCCAGCAGCTTCCGACAGGGGGCTTACGAGCAGTACTTC
CASSFRQGAYEQYF
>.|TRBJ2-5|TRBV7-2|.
TGTGCCAGCAGCTTAAATTCAGGGGCGGAGACCCAGTACTTC
CASSLNSGAETQYF
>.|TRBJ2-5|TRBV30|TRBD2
TGTGCCTGGAAACGGAAGCTAGCGGGAGGGGGAATGGGAGAGACCCAGTACTTC
CAWKRKLAGGGMGETQYF
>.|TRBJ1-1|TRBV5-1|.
TGCGCCAGCAAAGTAGGGCAGGGCGATGTGGCTTTCTTT
CASKVGQGDVAFF
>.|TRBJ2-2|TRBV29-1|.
TGCAGCGTCCTTAGGGGGGTGGCCGGGGAGCTGTTTTTT
CSVLRGVAGELFF
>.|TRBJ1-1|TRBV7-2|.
TGTGCCAGCAGCCCCACAGCTGGGACTTGGGCTGAAGCTTTCTTT
CASSPTAGTWAEAFF
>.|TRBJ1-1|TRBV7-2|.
TGTGCCAGCACCTCAAGGAGGGGGTGGACTGAAGCTTTCTTT
CASTSRRGWTEAFF
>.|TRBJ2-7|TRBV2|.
TGTGCCAGCACCCCGGGGTACGAGCAGTACTTC
CASTPGYEQYF
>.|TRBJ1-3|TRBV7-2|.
TGTGCCAGCAGCTTAGGGCTCCCTCGAAACACCATATATTTT
CASSLGLPRNTIYF
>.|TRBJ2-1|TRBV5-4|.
TGTGCCAGCAGCCTGCACGGGGGCTCCTACAATGAGCAGTTCTTC
CASSLHGGSYNEQFF
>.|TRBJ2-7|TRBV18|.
TGTGCCAGCTCATTTGCCGGGGGTATCCACGAGCAGTACTTC
CASSFAGGIHEQYF
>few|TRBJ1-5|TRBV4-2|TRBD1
TGTGCCAGCAGCCAAGGCGGCCTCGAGGGGGCACAGCCCCAGCATTTT
CASSQGGLEGAQPQHF
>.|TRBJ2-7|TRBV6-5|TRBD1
TGTGCCAGCAGCCGGACAGGGGGCGCCTTGTCGCAGTACTTC
CASSRTGGALSQYF
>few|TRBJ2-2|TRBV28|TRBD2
TGTGCCAGCACAATGGGAGGGGTATCGGGCACCGGGGAGCTGTTTTTT
CASTMGGVSGTGELFF